The 27 T cell receptor beta chains listed next were all sequenced from one sample in a study of blood T cell repertoires in COVID-19. Assay used: immunoSEQ multiplex PCR; TCRdb lists only in-frame clones, some missing. The table includes roughly 340,000 clones, about 89% detected once. The sequencing sample was made of peripheral blood. These receptors came from a woman between 50 and 59 years old with COVID-19, enrolled during active disease.

This clone was observed a handful of times. The rearrangement links TRBV6-5 to TRBJ1-1, with D perhaps TRBD1 (6 bases). CDR1 is MNHEY and CDR2 is SVGAGI in the germline V gene. With 6 bases removed from V and 6 bases from J, the gap between germline ends came to 20 bases. The CDR3 runs 15 residues. The CDR3 protein is CASRMGAGVLAEAFF. The CDR3 region has the DNA TGTGCCAGCAGAATGGGGGCAGGGGTGTTGGCTGAAGCTTTCTTT.

This chain joins TRBV6-2 or TRBV6-3 and TRBJ1-1; unclear D gene. Germline assignment: CDR1 MNHEY and CDR2 SVGEGT. The CDR3 is 18 residues long. Trimming removed 2 bases at V and 1 base at J, with 20 bases between. Here the CDR3 reads CASSYVPPPWRANTEAFF. The CDR3, as DNA: TGTGCCAGCAGTTACGTTCCACCTCCATGGAGGGCGAACACTGAAGCTTTCTTT.

This CDR3 is CASSADRGPGNTIYF. CDR3 nucleotides: TGTGCCAGCAGCGCGGACAGGGGCCCTGGAAACACCATATATTTT. This rearrangement joins TRBV7-2 to TRBJ1-3, with TRBD1 identical over 9 bases. The CDR3 has 15 amino acids. With V trimmed by 5 bases and J by 2 bases, 4 bases remained unmatched. In germline, CDR1 is SGHTA, CDR2 FQGNSA.

This rearrangement joins TRBV4-2 to TRBJ1-1; 8 nucleotides agree with TRBD1. V lost 3 bases and J lost 0; bases outside the gene matches: 9. This CDR3 is built from 17 residues. Germline V gives CDR1 LGHNA, CDR2 YNFKEQ. The CDR3 sequence is CASSQGRAGGMNTEAFF. The CDR3 DNA reads TGTGCCAGCAGCCAGGGTAGGGCAGGGGGCATGAACACTGAAGCTTTCTTT.

This clone was counted once. CDR3 sequence (DNA): TGTGCCAGCAGTGATGACTCACTTGGGACCGGGGAGCTGTTTTTT. Protein: CASSDDSLGTGELFF. The chain is built from TRBV2 and TRBJ2-2, with D unclear. This CDR3 has 15 residues. V gave up 3 bases and J gave up 5 bases, with 13 bases separating them. Germline CDR1 is SNHLY and CDR2 is FYNNEI.

The V call is TRBV19, the J call TRBJ1-1, with 8 bases aligning to TRBD1. CDR3 length: 11 residues. Losses at the gene ends were 6 bases for V and 8 bases for J; bases not matched to a gene: 2. Germline assignment: CDR1 LNHDA and CDR2 SQIVND (reference sequence). The CDR3 is CASRDRGEAFF. The CDR3 DNA reads as TGTGCCAGTAGAGACAGGGGCGAAGCTTTCTTT. Looking up the rest from reference TRBV19 and TRBJ1-1 gives the full variable domain: DGGITQSPKYLFRKEGQNVTLSCEQNLNHDAMYWYRQDPGQGLRLIYYSQIVNDFQKGDIAEGYSVSREKKESFPLTVTSAQKNPTAFYLCASRDRGEAFFGQGTRLTVV.

This clone has only one observation. This chain joins TRBV28 and TRBJ2-5; 7 positions agree with TRBD2. V was pared by 5 bases and J by 5 bases, with 8 bases of the junction left unmatched. This CDR3 contains 14 residues. Germline loops: CDR1 MDHEN, CDR2 SYDVKM. This CDR3 reads CASSDPGGFETQYF. CDR3 bases: TGTGCCAGCAGTGACCCGGGAGGCTTTGAGACCCAGTACTTC.

The V call is TRBV2, the J call TRBJ1-5; D is undetermined. Germline assignment: CDR1 SNHLY and CDR2 FYNNEI. CDR3 length: 15 residues. V was cut by 6 bases and J by 0 bases, with 12 bases left in between. CDR3 bases: TGTGCCAGCAGGAGAAGGAGAGATAGCAATCAGCCCCAGCATTTT. This sequence encodes CASRRRRDSNQPQHF.

The chain carries TRBV5-5 and TRBJ2-1; a possible D gene is TRBD2 (6 bases). The germline V gene encodes CDR1 SGHKS and CDR2 YYEKEE (reference sequence). This CDR3 spans 18 amino acids. The V end was cut by 6 bases, the J end by 0 bases, with 22 bases between. CDR3 protein: CASTPGASLEVSYNEQFF. The CDR3 nucleotides read TGTGCCAGCACCCCGGGAGCTAGTCTGGAGGTCTCCTACAATGAGCAGTTCTTC.

CDR3 sequence (DNA): TGTGCCAGCAGCTTAGGTGTCCGGGAGGGCCAGGGTGAGCAGTTCTTC. As protein: CASSLGVREGQGEQFF. The chain is built from TRBV7-2 and TRBJ2-1, with 8 bases identical to TRBD2. The CDR3 is 16 residues long. The germline V gene has CDR1 SGHTA and CDR2 FQGNSA. V gave up 1 base and J gave up 9 bases; unmatched junction bases: 11.

This sequence joins TRBV7-9 and TRBJ2-7, with D possibly being TRBD1 (6 bases). There are 14 residues in the CDR3. CDR1 SEHNR and CDR2 FQNEAQ come from the germline V gene (reference sequence). Trimming removed 3 bases from V and 4 bases from J, with 13 bases in between. The CDR3 is CASSFGGNLYEQYF. For the CDR3, the DNA is TGTGCCAGCAGCTTTGGGGGCAATTTGTACGAGCAGTACTTC.

CDR3 sequence: CASSPTGVLGKLFF. Written as DNA, the CDR3 is TGTGCCAGCAGCCCGACAGGGGTTCTCGGAAAACTGTTTTTT. The rearrangement uses TRBV11-2 and TRBJ1-4; 8 bases are a match to TRBD1. The CDR3 is 14 amino acids. The germline gives CDR1 SGHAT, CDR2 FQNNGV. The V segment lost 5 bases and the J segment 10 bases; nucleotides outside the gene matches: 9.

This chain uses TRBV4-2 with TRBJ1-5; 8 bases align to TRBD1. CDR3 size: 16 residues. Unmatched junction bases numbered 4, after V lost 1 base and J lost 2 bases. Germline assignment: CDR1 LGHNA and CDR2 YNFKEQ. CDR3 protein: CASSQGTGMGNQPQHF. In DNA, the CDR3 is TGTGCCAGCAGCCAAGGGACAGGGATGGGCAATCAGCCCCAGCATTTT.

V usage is TRBV30 and J usage is TRBJ1-6, with a tentative D call TRBD1 (6 bases). Germline V CDR1 and CDR2: GTSNPN, SVGIG (reference sequence). The CDR3 sequence is 13 residues long. V was shortened by 2 bases and J by 9 bases, with 11 bases between the two germline ends. For the CDR3, the DNA is TGTGCCTGGAGTCAAGGGGGGGGTTCACCCCTCCACTTT. It yields the protein CAWSQGGGSPLHF.

J is TRBJ2-6 and V is TRBV13, with 8 bases identical to TRBD1. Unmatched junction bases numbered 11, after V lost 5 bases and J lost 2 bases. The CDR3 sequence is 18 residues long. CDR1 is PRHDT and CDR2 is FYEKMQ in the germline V gene (reference sequence). DNA of the CDR3: TGTGCCAGCAGCCCCGGACAGGGTTTTGTCCCTGGGGCCAACGTCCTGACTTTC. The encoded protein is CASSPGQGFVPGANVLTF.

The chain links TRBV19 to TRBJ2-2, with 11 bases lining up with TRBD2. J lost 7 bases, V lost 5 bases, and 12 bases had no gene match. Germline values: CDR1 LNHDA, CDR2 SQIVND (reference sequence). CDR3 length: 17 amino acids. The CDR3: CASSLRVAGGRNGELFF. CDR3 nucleotide sequence: TGTGCCAGTAGTTTAAGGGTAGCGGGAGGGCGGAACGGGGAGCTGTTTTTT.

The chain links TRBV5-1 to TRBJ2-7; TRBD2 agrees at 10 bases. Germline-derived CDR1 and CDR2 are SGHRS and YFSETQ. This CDR3 spans 15 amino acids. V was clipped by 0 bases and J by 5 bases; unmatched bases: 5. This CDR3 reads CASSLVLAGVHEQYF. The DNA of the CDR3 is TGCGCCAGCAGCTTGGTTCTAGCGGGAGTGCACGAGCAGTACTTC.

This CDR3 reads CSVYNPRPALNTGELFF. CDR3 in DNA: TGCAGCGTATATAACCCCCGCCCAGCGCTGAACACCGGGGAGCTGTTTTTT. The V and J genes are TRBV29-1 and TRBJ2-2; D remains ambiguous. The germline gives CDR1 SQVTM, CDR2 ANQGSEA. CDR3 size: 17 residues. The germline V and J ends were trimmed by 6 bases and 1 base, with 21 bases remaining between them.

This sequence joins TRBV5-6 and TRBJ2-3, with 11 bases that match TRBD2. This CDR3 contains 16 residues. Germline CDR1 is SGHDT and CDR2 is YYEEEE. With V trimmed by 4 bases and J by 7 bases, 11 bases remained unmatched. As DNA, the CDR3 is TGTGCCAGCAGCATAAGACTAGCGGGATTTTCAAATACGCAGTATTTT. Translated, it gives CASSIRLAGFSNTQYF.

The J gene is TRBJ1-2, the V gene TRBV30; D unclear. The CDR3 runs to 14 residues. Germline-derived CDR1 and CDR2 are GTSNPN and SVGIG (reference sequence). Trimming took 1 base from V and 4 from J, leaving 13 bases between them. The chain's CDR3 is CAWSGSGWVYGYTF. CDR3 nucleotide sequence: TGTGCCTGGAGTGGTTCGGGGTGGGTCTATGGCTACACCTTC.

This clone has a single count. The chain carries TRBV29-1 and TRBJ2-1; a possible D gene is TRBD2 (5 bases). This CDR3 has 14 amino acids. The germline gives CDR1 SQVTM, CDR2 ANQGSEA. The V and J ends lost 4 bases and 4 bases respectively, with 14 bases between them. The CDR3 is CSVGRTTTYNEQFF. CDR3 coding DNA: TGCAGCGTTGGTCGGACGACTACGTACAATGAGCAGTTCTTC.

The chain couples TRBV12-3 or TRBV12-4 to TRBJ1-1; D remains ambiguous. Between the trimmed V and J ends, which lost 0 bases and 7 bases, there was a span of 9 bases. This CDR3 is built from 13 residues. CDR3 protein: CASSLAVRFEAFF. CDR3 nucleotide sequence: TGTGCCAGCAGTTTAGCTGTGAGGTTTGAAGCTTTCTTT.

The chain has TRBV29-1 and TRBJ1-1, with D perhaps TRBD1 (5 bases). Trimming took off 7 bases at V and 4 bases at J, with 13 bases between the two ends. Germline CDR1 reads SQVTM; CDR2 reads ANQGSEA. CDR3 length: 12 amino acids. The CDR3 DNA follows: TGCAGCGCCGTACAGGTTGCCACTGAAGCTTTCTTT. It is translated as CSAVQVATEAFF.

This chain connects TRBV6-6 to TRBJ2-7; 8 nucleotides agree with TRBD2. CDR3 length: 16 residues. J was trimmed by 2 bases and V by 4 bases; bases with no gene match: 10. Germline-derived CDR1 and CDR2 are MNHNY and SVGAGI (reference sequence). The CDR3 coding sequence is TGTGCCAGCAGTTCCCCGGGGGGGGCCCTACCCTACGAGCAGTACTTC. This sequence encodes CASSSPGGALPYEQYF.

The chain combines TRBV4-2 with TRBJ1-5; D is ambiguous. CDR3 length: 13 amino acids. CDR1 and CDR2 from the germline V gene are LGHNA and YNFKEQ. Between the trimmed V and J ends, which lost 1 base and 6 bases, there was a span of 7 bases. The CDR3 reads CASSQARGQPQHF. The DNA of the CDR3 is TGTGCCAGCAGCCAAGCCCGGGGTCAGCCCCAGCATTTT.

V gene TRBV27 combines with J gene TRBJ2-7, with 11 bases fitting TRBD1. Germline-derived CDR1 and CDR2 are MNHEY and SMNVEV (reference sequence). There are 15 residues in the CDR3. The trim removed 0 bases at V and 4 bases at J, leaving 2 bases unmatched. The CDR3 DNA reads TGTGCCAGCAGTTTATCCGGGACAGGGGGTTACGAGCAGTACTTC. Residues: CASSLSGTGGYEQYF.

This clone was seen once. CDR3 region: CASSQEAGRYNSPLHF. CDR3 coding DNA: TGTGCCAGCAGCCAAGAAGCGGGCCGATATAATTCACCCCTCCACTTT. The rearrangement uses TRBV14 and TRBJ1-6; D call uncertain. From germline, CDR1 is SGHDN and CDR2 FVKESK. This CDR3 region has 16 residues. With 0 bases removed from V and 4 bases from J, the gap between germline ends came to 10 bases.